The clone carrying this T cell receptor beta chain has more than one count but fewer than ten. Antigen: not known. This sample was included in a study of T-cell memory formation after mild COVID-19. Study outcomes and limitations: A balance of CD4 and CD8 characterized clones contracting day 15 to 85, whereas later expanders leaned CD4+.

The CDR3 totals 17 residues. CDR1 is SNHLY and CDR2 is FYNNEI in the germline V gene. V trimming: 6 bases; J trimming: 2 bases; junction bases outside the gene matches: 12. 5'RACE with constant-segment primers yielded barcoded, UMI-tagged TCR alpha and TCR beta cDNA libraries. MiXCR was run by TCRdb on the 5' RACE reads, yielding one entry per CDR3 protein. The profile covers 450,000 to 650,000 distinct CDR3 sequences, with roughly 21% appearing a single time and under 15% taken by the ten largest. This receptor was taken from an adult woman who had mild COVID-19 (a few samples of this study predate the infection). Cell type and time point are not known. This chain links TRBV2 with TRBJ1-2; 10 bases agree with TRBD1. Sample: PBMCs or a T cell subset sorted from them (not recorded which). The CDR3 bases are TGTGCCAGCAGCGCGGGACAGGGGCGCCCGGGAAACTATGGCTACACCTTC. Residues: CASSAGQGRPGNYGYTF.